The TCR beta chain under discussion was sequenced for a study of cytomegalovirus exposure and HLA in healthy donors. Study context: When 300 to 500 donors were genotyped, around 77% of them were found to fall in the Caucasian-associated ancestry cluster. Study findings and constraints: Cytomegalovirus-associated status was assigned to some 160 TCR beta chains. Per published accounts, TCR beta sequences correctly predicted the HLA-A and HLA-B alleles of most subjects.

With regard to this clone: Its antigen is still unknown.

The V end was cut by 4 bases, the J end by 10 bases, with 14 bases between. Germline V gene lookup returns CDR1 LNHDA and CDR2 SQIVND (reference sequence). This CDR3 has 13 residues. Nominally healthy donors provided the samples, though records likely missed some immune exposures. With 60 Vbeta and 13 Jbeta primers, the PCR was carried out. Repertoires were generated with immunoSEQ multiplex PCR, while TCRdb's copy carries only in-frame clones and drops some. The sample shows about 150,000 clones, around 75% of them seen only once. The rearrangement links TRBV19 to TRBJ2-1, with D possibly being TRBD1 (6 bases). The source of this sequence is a male donor in good health and CMV-seronegative. Sequenced material: PBMCs. CDR3 sequence (DNA): TGTGCCAGTAGTACCACAGGGTTCACGGAGCAGTTCTTC. It yields the protein CASSTTGFTEQFF.